This TCR beta chain is drawn from a study of T cell repertoires in cytomegalovirus infection. Background on the study: Signatures in public TCR beta sequences pointed to both CMV infection and matching HLA type.

Via MiXCR, TCRdb re-called the reads, giving one row per CDR3 protein. The sample lists about 360,000 distinct CDR3 sequences, around 18% seen once, with 8.5% to 10% in the top ten. The length of the CDR3 is 16 residues. V lost 3 bases to trimming and J lost 3 bases, with 17 bases between them. The study, taken as a whole, reports: Across the ex vivo response, the dominant clonotypes were HLA-C-restricted CMV-specific TCR beta clonotypes. Summed public TCR beta family frequency identified CMV carriers bearing the relevant HLA.

This clonotype was recorded many times. Its antigen is as yet unknown. The receptor comes from a human donor in good health (CMV status not recorded). Some clones in this sample may be carry-over from other donors' samples. The chain carries TRBV12-3 or TRBV12-4 and TRBJ1-2, with D possibly being TRBD1 (6 bases). The sample comprised PBMCs. The CDR3 here is CASSFTTYRVHYGYTF. The CDR3 DNA follows: TGTGCCAGCAGTTTCACGACATACAGGGTCCACTATGGCTACACCTTC.